The clone carrying this TCR beta chain was detected ten times or more. Its matching antigen is unknown. Trimming stripped 2 bases from V and 7 bases from J, with 18 bases between. CDR3 length equals 15 residues. This entry is derived from a study of T cells in Graves' hyperthyroidism and ophthalmopathy. Study results and limitations: The model predicted ophthalmopathy a median approximately six months before onset. The blood repertoire included most of the expanded thyroid clonotypes above 0.001. Ophthalmopathy was distinguished from stable hyperthyroidism by 13 V-J signatures.

Using RNA transcripts as the source, TCR beta CDR3 regions were amplified. In the first-round RT-PCR of the TCR CDR3, the HTBI primer set was used. Each CDR3 protein gets one entry after TCRdb re-called the multiplex PCR reads with MiXCR. Here the sample spans hundreds of thousands of distinct CDR3 sequences, 13% to 15% being singletons. V gene TRBV12-3 or TRBV12-4 combines with J gene TRBJ2-7, with D perhaps matching TRBD1 or TRBD2 (5 bases each). Source material: blood. This sequence was found in a woman aged 55-75 years with Graves' ophthalmopathy. CDR3 protein: CASSLRAGALGEQYF. CDR3 DNA: TGTGCCAGCAGTTTAAGAGCCGGGGCCCTCGGTGAGCAGTACTTC.